This T cell receptor beta chain was documented in a study of blood T cell repertoires in COVID-19. The overall study: Donors in the United States, Italy and Spain gave samples during acute or convalescent COVID-19. The cDNA or gDNA used as material had been derived from T cells, B-cell-depleted T cells, or PBMCs.

Trimming took off 4 bases at V and 0 bases at J, with 19 bases between the two ends. The CDR3 is 17 amino acids. Germline V lookup: CDR1 LGHNA, CDR2 YNFKEQ. Seattle's cohort entered during active infection and was followed longitudinally. Authors' analysis steps: Estimates of nucleated cell counts were drawn from the amplification of reference gene primers. Sequenced by immunoSEQ multiplex PCR; TCRdb stores in-frame clones only, minus some. The D gene and trimming were derived from the DNA, and the V and J assignments and clone size from that table. This table has 300,000 to 400,000 clones, 87% appearing once.

The genes are TRBV4-2 and TRBJ2-7, with D maybe TRBD2 (6 bases). Material for sequencing was peripheral blood. The TCR comes from a woman aged 50 to 65 with COVID-19, enrolled during active disease. CDR3 sequence reads: CASSPVGVAASSYEQYF. The DNA of the CDR3 is TGTGCCAGCAGCCCTGTGGGGGTAGCGGCTAGCTCCTACGAGCAGTACTTC.